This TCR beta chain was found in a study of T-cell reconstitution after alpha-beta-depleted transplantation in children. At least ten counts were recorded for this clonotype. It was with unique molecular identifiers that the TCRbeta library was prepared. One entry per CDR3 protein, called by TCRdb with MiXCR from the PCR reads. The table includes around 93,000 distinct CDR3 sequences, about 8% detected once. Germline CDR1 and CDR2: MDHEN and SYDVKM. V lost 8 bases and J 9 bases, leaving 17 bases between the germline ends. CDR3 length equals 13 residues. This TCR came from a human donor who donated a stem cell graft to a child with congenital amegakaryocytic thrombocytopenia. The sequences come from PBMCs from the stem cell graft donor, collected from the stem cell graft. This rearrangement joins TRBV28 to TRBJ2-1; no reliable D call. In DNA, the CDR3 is TGTGCCAGCTGGAACCCCAGCACCAGTGAGCAGTTCTTC. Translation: CASWNPSTSEQFF.